The 20 T cell receptor beta chains presented below share a single source sample, sequenced in a study of T cell responses to AZD1222 COVID-19 vaccine. Sequenced by immunoSEQ multiplex PCR; TCRdb stores in-frame clones only, minus some. The sample lists fewer than 200,000 clones; 85% to 90% were seen once. The sample was peripheral blood, taken on day 0 of AZD1222 vaccination. These receptors were taken from an adult in good health.

The chain links TRBV6-5 to TRBJ1-5, with 8 bases aligning to TRBD1. CDR3 length: 15 residues. V lost 5 bases to trimming and J lost 5 bases; unmatched junction nucleotides: 8. Germline values: CDR1 MNHEY, CDR2 SVGAGI. The CDR3 protein is CASSNGQGGDQPQHF. The CDR3 region has the DNA TGTGCCAGCAGTAACGGACAGGGTGGGGATCAGCCCCAGCATTTT.

The J gene is TRBJ1-4, the V gene TRBV5-6; D not resolved. The CDR3 is 17 residues long. V dropped 5 bases and J dropped 3 bases, with 20 bases sitting between them. Germline V gene sequence: CDR1 SGHDT, CDR2 YYEEEE. This CDR3 is CASSLYRKIAPNEKLFF. The DNA of the CDR3 is TGTGCCAGCAGTTTGTACCGCAAGATTGCACCTAATGAAAAACTGTTTTTT. The variable domain in full, with the rest retrieved from reference TRBV5-6 and TRBJ1-4, is DAGVTQSPTHLIKTRGQQVTLRCSPKSGHDTVSWYQQALGQGPQFIFQYYEEEERQRGNFPDRFSGHQFPNYSSELNVNALLLGDSALYLCASSLYRKIAPNEKLFFGSGTQLSVL.

This chain uses TRBV2 with TRBJ2-2, with unresolved D. The CDR3 spans 14 residues. V gave up 6 bases and J gave up 4 bases, with 12 bases separating them. Looked up from germline, CDR1 is SNHLY and CDR2 is FYNNEI. CDR3 DNA: TGTGCCAGCAGCACAAAACAGAGCACCGGGGAGCTGTTTTTT. Translating gives CASSTKQSTGELFF.

The rearrangement links TRBV7-2 to TRBJ1-1; D unresolved. This CDR3 comprises 15 residues. Trimming cost V 2 bases and J 2 bases, with 12 bases left between them. CDR1 is SGHTA and CDR2 is FQGNSA in the germline V gene. This CDR3 reads CASSLIRVPNTEAFF. In DNA form, the CDR3 reads TGTGCCAGCAGCTTAATAAGGGTCCCTAACACTGAAGCTTTCTTT.

V usage is TRBV28 and J usage is TRBJ2-3, with 9 nucleotides matching TRBD2. The CDR3 is made up of 15 amino acids. CDR1 and CDR2 from the germline V gene are MDHEN and SYDVKM. V trimming: 7 bases; J trimming: 2 bases; junction bases outside the gene matches: 7. This CDR3 reads CASTLGLANTDTQYF. In nucleotides, the CDR3 is TGTGCCAGCACCCTCGGACTAGCGAACACAGATACGCAGTATTTT. The entire variable domain, with the rest obtained from reference TRBV28 and TRBJ2-3, is as follows: DVKVTQSSRYLVKRTGEKVFLECVQDMDHENMFWYRQDPGLGLRLIYFSYDVKMKEKGDIPEGYSVSREKKERFSLILESASTNQTSMYLCASTLGLANTDTQYFGPGTRLTVL.

This sequence joins TRBV28 and TRBJ1-2; no firm D call. Trimming cost V 3 bases and J 1 base, with 6 bases left between them. The germline CDR1 and CDR2 sequences are MDHEN and SYDVKM. CDR3 length equals 13 residues. The CDR3: CASSLAYNYGYTF. In DNA, the CDR3 is TGTGCCAGCAGTTTGGCCTATAACTATGGCTACACCTTC.

The rearrangement joins TRBV6-2 or TRBV6-3 to TRBJ2-7, with 10 bases aligning to TRBD2. The CDR3 sequence is 14 residues long. Trimming removed 7 bases from V and 3 bases from J; junction bases left unmatched: 6. The germline V gene encodes CDR1 MNHEY and CDR2 SVGEGT. CDR3 in amino acids: CASNPSGRLYEQYF. The CDR3 nucleotides are TGTGCCAGCAACCCTAGCGGGAGACTCTACGAGCAGTACTTC.

This clone was counted only a few times. V gene TRBV11-2 combines with J gene TRBJ1-6, with D perhaps matching TRBD1 (5 bases). The CDR3 spans 16 residues. Germline lookup yields CDR1 SGHAT and CDR2 FQNNGV. V dropped 4 bases and J dropped 5 bases, with 15 bases sitting between them. The DNA for the CDR3 is TGTGCCAGCAGCTCCCAGGGAAATCAAAATAATTCACCCCTCCACTTT. Its protein product is CASSSQGNQNNSPLHF.

This clone showed up just once. The J gene is TRBJ2-3, the V gene TRBV10-3; TRBD1 is a possible D gene (5 bases). This CDR3 comprises 14 residues. CDR1 and CDR2 from the germline V gene are ENHRY and SYGVKD. Deletions cut 11 bases from V and 2 bases from J, with 17 bases between. The CDR3 nucleotides are TGTGCCTCATCGAACAGACAGTACACAGATACGCAGTATTTT. This codes for CASSNRQYTDTQYF.

The V and J genes are TRBV28 and TRBJ1-1; D is unresolved. The CDR3 consists of 14 residues. V was cut by 6 bases and J by 6 bases, with 17 bases left in between. Germline V lookup: CDR1 MDHEN, CDR2 SYDVKM. CDR3 nucleotides: TGTGCCAGCAGCCGTTGGACTCAAACCGCTGAAGCTTTCTTT. It specifies CASSRWTQTAEAFF.

The count of this clone is one. This chain joins TRBV5-1 and TRBJ2-3, with 10 bases identical to TRBD2. V was pared by 6 bases and J by 4 bases, with 8 bases of the junction left unmatched. Germline V lookup: CDR1 SGHRS, CDR2 YFSETQ. The CDR3 length is 15 residues. The CDR3 DNA reads as TGCGCCAGCACAAAGAGCGGGGGGGCTTCAGATACGCAGTATTTT. This sequence encodes CASTKSGGASDTQYF. The variable domain in full, completed from reference TRBV5-1 and TRBJ2-3, reads KAGVTQTPRYLIKTRGQQVTLSCSPISGHRSVSWYQQTPGQGLQFLFEYFSETQRNKGNFPGRFSGRQFSNSRSEMNVSTLELGDSALYLCASTKSGGASDTQYFGPGTRLTVL.

The chain is built from TRBV28 and TRBJ1-2; 9 bases agree with TRBD1. Germline loops: CDR1 MDHEN, CDR2 SYDVKM. The length of the CDR3 is 15 residues. V lost 1 base, J lost 2 bases, and 2 bases stayed unmatched. CDR3: CASSLYGTGNYGYTF. The CDR3, as DNA: TGTGCCAGCAGTTTATATGGGACAGGGAACTATGGCTACACCTTC.

The V gene is TRBV5-1, the J gene TRBJ1-4; D gene ambiguous. Germline CDR1 SGHRS, CDR2 YFSETQ. CDR3 size: 14 residues. With 0 bases removed from V and 7 bases from J, the gap between germline ends came to 10 bases. CDR3 residues: CASSLEAALEKLFF. The DNA of the CDR3 is TGCGCCAGCAGCTTGGAGGCAGCCCTTGAAAAACTGTTTTTT.

The chain combines TRBV9 with TRBJ2-3; 8 bases are shared with TRBD2. This CDR3 has 15 amino acids. J lost 6 bases, V lost 0 bases, and 6 bases had no gene match. From germline, CDR1 is SGDLS and CDR2 YYNGEE. The CDR3 sequence: CASSVGNGGADTQYF. CDR3 nucleotide sequence: TGTGCCAGCAGCGTAGGGAACGGGGGGGCGGATACGCAGTATTTT.

Turning to this clone: The sample holds other DNA sequences that translate to the same CDR3. The rearrangement uses TRBV28 and TRBJ1-4; TRBD1 might be the D (5 bases). The CDR3 totals 14 residues. Trimming shortened V by 5 bases and J by 8 bases, and 15 bases separated the two germline ends. Germline assignment: CDR1 MDHEN and CDR2 SYDVKM. CDR3 DNA sequence: TGTGCCAGCAGTCTATCTGGGGCCGGGGAAAAACTGTTTTTT. This encodes CASSLSGAGEKLFF.

The genes are TRBV30 and TRBJ1-2; D gene uncertain. The CDR3 spans 15 residues. V lost 0 bases, J lost 2 bases, and 13 bases lay in between. Per germline, CDR1 GTSNPN and CDR2 SVGIG (reference sequence). CDR3 DNA sequence: TGTGCCTGGAGTGTAAACTTGGGTGGAAACTATGGCTACACCTTC. This gives the protein CAWSVNLGGNYGYTF. Using reference TRBV30 and TRBJ1-2 for the parts outside the CDR3, the full variable domain is SQTIHQWPATLVQPVGSPLSLECTVEGTSNPNLYWYRQAAGRGLQLLFYSVGIGQISSEVPQNLSASRPQDRQFILSSKKLLLSDSGFYLCAWSVNLGGNYGYTFGSGTRLTVV.

The chain couples TRBV5-6 to TRBJ2-5; tentatively, D is TRBD2 (6 bases). Looked up from germline, CDR1 is SGHDT and CDR2 is YYEEEE. V dropped 1 base and J dropped 3 bases, with 10 bases sitting between them. The CDR3 covers 14 residues. The CDR3 protein is CASSLWAGKETQYF. The CDR3 nucleotides read TGTGCCAGCAGCTTGTGGGCGGGGAAAGAGACCCAGTACTTC.

This rearrangement joins TRBV28 to TRBJ1-2, with D perhaps TRBD1 (6 bases). The germline V gene encodes CDR1 MDHEN and CDR2 SYDVKM. The CDR3 is made up of 15 amino acids. Trimming left V 5 bases short and J 5 bases short, with 18 bases between. CDR3 amino acids: CASSLLEGGRYGYTF. The CDR3 DNA sequence: TGTGCCAGCAGTCTTCTCGAGGGGGGGAGGTATGGCTACACCTTC.

V and J are TRBV2 and TRBJ1-5; D uncertain. V shed 8 bases and J shed 7 bases, with 18 bases lying between them. Germline V gene data show CDR1 as SNHLY and CDR2 as FYNNEI. CDR3 length equals 14 residues. CDR3 bases: TGTGCCAGCCACCTGGGAAGGGTCGGGCAGCCCCAGCATTTT. Its translation: CASHLGRVGQPQHF.

The chain carries TRBV5-5 and TRBJ1-3; a possible D gene is TRBD1 (6 bases). Germline V gene sequence: CDR1 SGHKS, CDR2 YYEKEE (reference sequence). CDR3 length: 14 residues. Trimming took off 2 bases at V and 0 bases at J, with 6 bases between the two ends. The CDR3 DNA reads TGTGCCAGCAGCTTAGGGGGCTCTGGAAACACCATATATTTT. Translated: CASSLGGSGNTIYF.